This record concerns one T cell receptor beta chain sequence. Its specificity is unknown. The junction shows a germline mismatch at one end, possibly a read error. The data originate from a study of tumor-infiltrating lymphocytes in primary liver carcinoma. Turning to the study itself: Samples had roughly 3.65 to 8 million productive TCRbeta reads, comparable between tissue types.

Each 20-30 mg portion of unsorted bulk tissue served as the source for co-extraction of RNA and DNA. From germline, CDR1 is SQVTM and CDR2 ANQGSEA. This CDR3 has 15 residues. Making TCR beta cDNA involved around 540 ng total RNA and a constant-region primer. ARM-PCR was slightly modified, and three nested multiplex PCR rounds with it gave rise to the TCR beta libraries. A C-beta reverse primer was combined with TRBV1-TRBV30 forward primers in the first two PCR rounds, and each round had around 10 cycles. TCRdb used MiXCR to reprocess the multiplex PCR reads, holding one entry per CDR3 protein. The data hold about 210,000 distinct CDR3 sequences, with around 81% observed a single time. Study findings and constraints: Tumor specimens were characterized by a significantly higher top-250-clone fraction than blood (p = 0.039).

V and J are TRBV29-1 and TRBJ2-6, with TRBD2 as a possible D gene (6 bases). The sequenced sample consisted of tumor tissue from primary liver carcinoma. The receptor comes from a man aged 40-49 years with primary liver carcinoma and hepatitis B virus infection. The DNA of the CDR3 is TGCAACGTTGAACTGGGGGGATCTGGGGCCAACGTCCTGAGTTTC. Residues: CNVELGGSGANVLSF.